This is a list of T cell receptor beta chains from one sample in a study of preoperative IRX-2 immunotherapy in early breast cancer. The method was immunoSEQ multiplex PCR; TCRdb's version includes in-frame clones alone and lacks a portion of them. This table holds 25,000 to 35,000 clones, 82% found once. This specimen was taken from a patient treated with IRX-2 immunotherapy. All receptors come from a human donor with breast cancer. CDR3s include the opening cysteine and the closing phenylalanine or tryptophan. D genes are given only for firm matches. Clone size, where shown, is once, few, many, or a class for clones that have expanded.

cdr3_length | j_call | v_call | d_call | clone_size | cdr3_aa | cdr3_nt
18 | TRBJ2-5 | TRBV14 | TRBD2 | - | CASSLRTGSGGDQETQYF | TGTGCCAGCAGCCTTCGCACTGGGAGCGGGGGGGACCAAGAGACCCAGTACTTC
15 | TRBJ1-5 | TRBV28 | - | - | CASRPTGRRDQPQHF | TGTGCCAGCAGGCCCACGGGTCGGCGGGATCAGCCCCAGCATTTT
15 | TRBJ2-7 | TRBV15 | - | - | CATSPLRDGAYEQYF | TGTGCCACCAGCCCCCTAAGAGACGGTGCCTACGAGCAGTACTTC
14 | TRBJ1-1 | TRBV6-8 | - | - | CASSYRGPVYEAFF | TGTGCCAGCAGTTATCGGGGGCCCGTTTACGAAGCTTTCTTT
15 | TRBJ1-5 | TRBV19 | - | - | CATAEQVFSNQPQHF | TGTGCCACTGCAGAACAGGTTTTTAGCAATCAGCCCCAGCATTTT
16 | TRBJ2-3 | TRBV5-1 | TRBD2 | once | CASSPRTSGVWDTQYF | TGCGCCAGCAGCCCTCGGACTAGCGGGGTCTGGGATACGCAGTATTTT
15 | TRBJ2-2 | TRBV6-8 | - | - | CASMGRPLNTGELFF | TGTGCCAGCATGGGACGGCCTTTGAACACCGGGGAGCTGTTTTTT
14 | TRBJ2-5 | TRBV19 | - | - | CASSIGPEVETQYF | TGTGCCAGTAGTATAGGACCTGAAGTGGAGACCCAGTACTTC
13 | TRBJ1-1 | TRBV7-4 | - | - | CASSLPMNTEAFF | TGTGCCAGCAGCCTCCCTATGAACACTGAAGCTTTCTTT
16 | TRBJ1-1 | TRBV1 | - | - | CASSQEFARTNTEAFF | TGCGCCAGCAGCCAAGAGTTCGCCAGAACTAACACTGAAGCTTTCTTT
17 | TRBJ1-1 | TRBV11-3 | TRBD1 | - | CASSFSSQGEMNTEAFF | TGTGCCAGCAGCTTTTCCTCTCAGGGGGAGATGAACACTGAAGCTTTCTTT
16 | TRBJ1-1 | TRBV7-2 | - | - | CASSLVQEPEGTEAFF | TGTGCCAGCAGCTTAGTACAGGAGCCGGAGGGCACTGAAGCTTTCTTT
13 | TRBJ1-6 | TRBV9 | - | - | CASSSHYNSPLHF | TGTGCCAGCAGCTCCCACTATAATTCACCCCTCCACTTT
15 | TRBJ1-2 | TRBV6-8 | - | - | CASSPGVTGRYGYTF | TGTGCCAGCAGCCCAGGGGTGACGGGGCGATATGGCTACACCTTC
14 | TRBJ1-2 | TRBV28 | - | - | CASRPGRPNYGYTF | TGTGCCAGCAGACCGGGGAGGCCCAACTATGGCTACACCTTC
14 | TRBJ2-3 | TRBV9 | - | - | CASRDLISTDTQYF | TGTGCCAGCAGGGACCTGATAAGCACAGATACGCAGTATTTT
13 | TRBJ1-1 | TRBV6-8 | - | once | CASRTGPYTEAFF | TGTGCCAGCAGAACCGGGCCATACACTGAAGCTTTCTTT
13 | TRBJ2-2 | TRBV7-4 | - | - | CASSLGNTGELFF | TGTGCCAGCAGCTTAGGGAACACCGGGGAGCTGTTTTTT
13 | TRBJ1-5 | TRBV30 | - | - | CAWAGGDYQSQHF | TGTGCCTGGGCAGGCGGGGACTATCAGTCCCAGCATTTT
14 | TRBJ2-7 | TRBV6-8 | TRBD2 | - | CAILTAGAEYEQYF | TGTGCCATCTTAACAGCGGGAGCCGAGTACGAGCAGTACTTC
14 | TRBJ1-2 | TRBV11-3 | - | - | CASSLGPFGVGYTF | TGTGCCAGCAGCTTAGGCCCATTCGGAGTAGGCTACACCTTC
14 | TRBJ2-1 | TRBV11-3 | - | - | CASIPPAVYNEQFF | TGTGCCAGCATCCCACCGGCGGTCTACAATGAGCAGTTCTTC
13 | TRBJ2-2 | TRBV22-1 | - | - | CATSDEETGELFF | TGTGCCACCAGTGACGAAGAAACCGGGGAGCTGTTTTTT
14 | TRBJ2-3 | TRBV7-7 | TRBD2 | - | CASTAAGATDTQYF | TGTGCCAGCACGGCGGCGGGAGCTACGGATACGCAGTATTTT
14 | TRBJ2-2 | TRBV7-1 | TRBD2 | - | CASTGLEATGELFF | TGTGCCTCAACGGGACTAGAGGCCACCGGGGAGCTGTTTTTT
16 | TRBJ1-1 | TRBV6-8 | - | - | CASNESFGGGATEAFF | TGTGCCAGCAACGAATCGTTCGGCGGTGGGGCCACTGAAGCTTTCTTT
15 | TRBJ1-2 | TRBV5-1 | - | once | CASSLALGPRSGYTF | TGCGCCAGCAGCTTGGCCCTGGGTCCTCGTTCTGGCTACACCTTC
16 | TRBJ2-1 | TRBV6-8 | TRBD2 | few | CASKLSSGGIQSEQFF | TGTGCCAGCAAACTATCTAGCGGGGGCATACAATCCGAGCAGTTCTTC